This T cell receptor beta chain emerged from a study of cytomegalovirus exposure and HLA in healthy donors. PCR primers comprised 60 Vbeta and 13 Jbeta primers. The protocol was immunoSEQ multiplex PCR, while the TCRdb copy is restricted to in-frame clones and leaves out a portion. The sample includes about 210,000 clones, about four fifths of them seen just once. This clone was recorded once. Germline V gene lookup returns CDR1 SGHRS and CDR2 YFSETQ. V lost 2 bases, J lost 5 bases, and 8 bases stayed unmatched. This CDR3 contains 15 residues. This clonotype was obtained from a woman aged 45-65 years in good health and CMV-seropositive. The rearrangement links TRBV5-1 to TRBJ2-5; 8 nucleotides align to TRBD2. Sequencing input: PBMCs. The chain's CDR3 is CASSFGGTSIETQYF. DNA of the CDR3: TGCGCCAGCAGCTTTGGCGGGACTAGTATTGAGACCCAGTACTTC.